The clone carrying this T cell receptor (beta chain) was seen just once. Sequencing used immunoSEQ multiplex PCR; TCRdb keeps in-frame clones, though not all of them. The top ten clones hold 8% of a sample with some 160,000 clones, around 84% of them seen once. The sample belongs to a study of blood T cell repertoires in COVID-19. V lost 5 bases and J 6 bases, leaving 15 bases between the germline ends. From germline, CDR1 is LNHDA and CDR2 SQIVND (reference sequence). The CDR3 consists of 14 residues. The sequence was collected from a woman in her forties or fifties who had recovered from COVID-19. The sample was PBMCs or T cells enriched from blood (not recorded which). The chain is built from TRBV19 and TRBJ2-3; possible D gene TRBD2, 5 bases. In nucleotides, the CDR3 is TGTGCCAGTAGTTCTAGCCCCCTATGGGATACGCAGTATTTT. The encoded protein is CASSSSPLWDTQYF.